This entry describes one T cell receptor (beta chain). Its matching antigen is unknown. CDR1 SGHRS and CDR2 YFSETQ come from the germline V gene. CDR3 length: 16 residues. V trimming: 2 bases; J trimming: 6 bases; junction bases outside the gene matches: 12. This sample is drawn from a study of early stage breast cancer tumors. As for the study in general: Twelve of the 16 invasive tumors were ER+, PR+ and HER2-.

Sampling of the adjacent normal breast tissue occurred roughly 2-4.5 cm from the tumor. Generated by immunoSEQ multiplex PCR, the TCRdb table keeps only in-frame clones and is missing some. The table includes over a thousand clones, over 65% detected once. General observations from the study: Bulk DNA sequencing of unsorted cells missed chain pairing and markers. In about 90% of the 16 patients, blood comparison separated tumor from normal breast.

The gene calls are TRBV5-1 and TRBJ2-3; 7 nucleotides match TRBD1. The origin of this receptor is a person in their fifties or sixties with breast cancer. Sequenced sample: normal breast tissue next to the tumor. The CDR3 DNA reads TGCGCCAGCAGCTTAAACATGGGACAGCCAAGGGATACGCAGTATTTT. Its protein is CASSLNMGQPRDTQYF.